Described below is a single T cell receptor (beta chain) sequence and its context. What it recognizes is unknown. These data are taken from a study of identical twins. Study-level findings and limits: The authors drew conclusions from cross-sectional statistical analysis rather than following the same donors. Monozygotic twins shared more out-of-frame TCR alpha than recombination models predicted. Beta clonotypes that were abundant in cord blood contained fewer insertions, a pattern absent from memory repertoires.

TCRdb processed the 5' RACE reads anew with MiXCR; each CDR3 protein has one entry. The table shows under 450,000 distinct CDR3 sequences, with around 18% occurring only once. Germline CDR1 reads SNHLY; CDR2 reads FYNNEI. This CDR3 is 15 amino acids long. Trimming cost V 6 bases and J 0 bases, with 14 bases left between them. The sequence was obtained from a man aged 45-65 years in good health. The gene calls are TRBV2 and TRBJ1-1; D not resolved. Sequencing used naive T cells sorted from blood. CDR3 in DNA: TGTGCCAGCAGCCCATCAAGGGTGATGAACACTGAAGCTTTCTTT. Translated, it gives CASSPSRVMNTEAFF.